One sample yielded the 13 T cell receptor beta chains listed below, sequenced in a study of T cells in Graves' hyperthyroidism and ophthalmopathy. The investigators amplified TCR beta CDR3 regions from RNA transcripts. The HTBI primer set served for first-round RT-PCR of the TCR CDR3. In TCRdb, the multiplex PCR reads were re-called with MiXCR into one record per CDR3 protein. The repertoire consists of 600,000 or so distinct CDR3 sequences, with around 15% occurring once and the leading ten covering around 4%. The sequenced material came from blood. Receptor source: a young woman with Graves' hyperthyroidism.

This chain uses TRBV5-1 with TRBJ2-3, with a tentative D call TRBD1 (6 bases). Germline V gives CDR1 SGHRS, CDR2 YFSETQ. There are 13 residues in the CDR3. V lost 1 base, J lost 6 bases, and 9 bases lay in between. The CDR3 region is CASSLWTDDTQYF. Written as DNA, the CDR3 is TGCGCCAGCAGCTTGTGGACAGATGATACGCAGTATTTT.

This chain links TRBV6-6 with TRBJ2-7; the D gene could be TRBD1 or TRBD2 (5 bases each). V was shortened by 2 bases and J by 6 bases, with 8 bases between the two germline ends. The CDR3 runs to 12 residues. From germline, CDR1 is MNHNY and CDR2 SVGAGI (reference sequence). The CDR3 DNA reads TGTGCCAGCAGTTACGCCGGGACCGAGCAGTACTTC. As protein: CASSYAGTEQYF.

The chain recombines TRBV2 with TRBJ1-2, with 8 bases matching TRBD1. The trim removed 2 bases at V and 4 bases at J, leaving 6 bases unmatched. The CDR3 length is 15 residues. The germline gives CDR1 SNHLY, CDR2 FYNNEI. The CDR3 DNA reads as TGTGCCAGCAGTGAAAGGGACAGGCCCTCCTATGGCTACACCTTC. It specifies CASSERDRPSYGYTF.

This clonotype has at least ten counts. V is TRBV7-2 and J is TRBJ2-7; no clear D gene. The germline gives CDR1 SGHTA, CDR2 FQGNSA. The CDR3 length is 14 residues. V lost 4 bases and J 4 bases, leaving 14 bases between the germline ends. CDR3 in amino acids: CASSSDQALYEQYF. DNA for the CDR3: TGTGCCAGCAGCTCCGACCAGGCCCTATACGAGCAGTACTTC.

This clonotype has at least ten counts. V and J are TRBV28 and TRBJ2-7; TRBD2 aligns across 11 bases. The trim removed 6 bases at V and 2 bases at J, leaving 12 bases unmatched. This CDR3 comprises 17 residues. Germline V gives CDR1 MDHEN, CDR2 SYDVKM. CDR3 in amino acids: CASRTTGPGLAAYEQYF. The CDR3, as DNA: TGTGCCAGCAGAACGACAGGTCCGGGACTAGCGGCCTACGAGCAGTACTTC.

This clonotype was counted ten times or more. V is TRBV20-1 and J is TRBJ2-1; 7 nucleotides match TRBD2. V trimming: 4 bases; J trimming: 0 bases; junction bases outside the gene matches: 9. CDR3 length: 16 residues. Germline loops: CDR1 DFQATT, CDR2 SNEGSKA (reference sequence). The CDR3 here is CSAKILAGISYNEQFF. CDR3 in DNA: TGCAGTGCTAAAATATTAGCGGGTATCTCCTACAATGAGCAGTTCTTC.

About this clonotype itself: A much larger clone lies one base from this, so it may be a read error. V gene TRBV12-3 or TRBV12-4 combines with J gene TRBJ2-7; D possibly corresponds to TRBD1 (8 bases). CDR3 length: 16 amino acids. V was pared by 0 bases and J by 3 bases, with 15 bases between. The chain's CDR3 is CASSLARTGGDYEQYF. The CDR3, as DNA: TGTGCCAGCAGTTTAGCGCGTACAGGGGGGGACTACGAGCAGTACTTC.

This clonotype was seen ten or more times. The CDR3 sequence: CSVQIREETQYF. The CDR3 region has the DNA TGCAGTGTTCAAATTAGGGAAGAGACCCAGTACTTC. The chain has TRBV20-1 and TRBJ2-5; D is ambiguous. V lost 7 bases to trimming and J lost 3 bases, with 12 bases between them. Germline CDR1 is DFQATT and CDR2 is SNEGSKA (reference sequence). The CDR3 is made up of 12 amino acids.

The sample holds many counts of this clonotype. The chain couples TRBV28 to TRBJ1-5; D ambiguous. The V and J ends lost 3 bases and 2 bases respectively, with 11 bases between them. The CDR3 sequence is 15 residues long. CDR1 and CDR2 from the germline V gene are MDHEN and SYDVKM. The CDR3: CASSFNGRGNQPQHF. The CDR3 coding sequence is TGTGCCAGCAGTTTTAACGGTAGGGGCAATCAGCCCCAGCATTTT. Full variable domain (rest looked up from reference TRBV28 and TRBJ1-5): DVKVTQSSRYLVKRTGEKVFLECVQDMDHENMFWYRQDPGLGLRLIYFSYDVKMKEKGDIPEGYSVSREKKERFSLILESASTNQTSMYLCASSFNGRGNQPQHFGDGTRLSIL.

V usage is TRBV3-1 and J usage is TRBJ1-4; D is perhaps TRBD1 (5 bases). The V gene's germline CDR1 is LGHDT and CDR2 YNNKEL (reference sequence). V lost 0 bases, J lost 8 bases, and 13 bases lay in between. This CDR3 region has 15 residues. CDR3 nucleotides: TGTGCCAGCAGCCAAGATAGGGTGGGGGAGGAAAAACTGTTTTTT. It encodes CASSQDRVGEEKLFF.

This clonotype was observed a few times. V usage is TRBV7-9 and J usage is TRBJ2-3; the match to TRBD2 covers 12 bases. V was clipped by 8 bases and J by 9 bases; unmatched bases: 12. The CDR3 totals 15 residues. The germline CDR1 and CDR2 sequences are SEHNR and FQNEAQ (reference sequence). The chain's CDR3 is CASGERLAGVGTQYF. CDR3 sequence (DNA): TGTGCCAGCGGTGAGCGACTAGCGGGAGTGGGGACGCAGTATTTT. The variable domain in full, completed from reference TRBV7-9 and TRBJ2-3, reads DTGVSQNPRHKITKRGQNVTFRCDPISEHNRLYWYRQTLGQGPEFLTYFQNEAQLEKSRLLSDRFSAERPKGSFSTLEIQRTEQGDSAMYLCASGERLAGVGTQYFGPGTRLTVL.

To note about this clonotype: This may be a read error: a much more frequent sequence differs by one nucleotide. The chain joins TRBV28 to TRBJ2-1, with D perhaps matching TRBD2 (6 bases). Germline CDR1 MDHEN, CDR2 SYDVKM. The V gene lost 4 bases and the J gene lost 2 bases, with 15 bases spanning the gap. The length of the CDR3 is 16 residues. The CDR3 nucleotides read TGTGCCAGCAGTTCAGTTTGGGGGACTCCCTACAATGAGCAGTTCTTC. Translation: CASSSVWGTPYNEQFF. Using reference TRBV28 and TRBJ2-1 for the parts outside the CDR3, the full variable domain is DVKVTQSSRYLVKRTGEKVFLECVQDMDHENMFWYRQDPGLGLRLIYFSYDVKMKEKGDIPEGYSVSREKKERFSLILESASTNQTSMYLCASSSVWGTPYNEQFFGPGTRLTVL.

The chain links TRBV30 to TRBJ1-2; D may be TRBD1 (5 bases). The CDR3 extends over 18 amino acids. V lost 0 bases and J 2 bases, leaving 22 bases between the germline ends. CDR1 GTSNPN and CDR2 SVGIG come from the germline V gene (reference sequence). CDR3 nucleotides: TGTGCCTGGAGTGTATATGCTTTCAGGGCGAGGGGAAACTATGGCTACACCTTC. It encodes CAWSVYAFRARGNYGYTF.